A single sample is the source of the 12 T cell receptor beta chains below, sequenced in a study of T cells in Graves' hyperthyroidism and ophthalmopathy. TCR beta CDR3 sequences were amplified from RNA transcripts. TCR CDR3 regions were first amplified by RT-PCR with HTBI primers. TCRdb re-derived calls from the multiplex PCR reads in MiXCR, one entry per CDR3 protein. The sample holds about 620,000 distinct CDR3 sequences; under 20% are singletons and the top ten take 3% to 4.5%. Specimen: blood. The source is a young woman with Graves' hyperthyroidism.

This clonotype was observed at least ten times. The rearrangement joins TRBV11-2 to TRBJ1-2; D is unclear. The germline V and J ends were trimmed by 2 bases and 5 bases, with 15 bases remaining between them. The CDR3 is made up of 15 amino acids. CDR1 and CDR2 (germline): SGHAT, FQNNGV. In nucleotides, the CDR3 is TGTGCCAGCAGCTTATTGATGGCAGGAGGGTATGGCTACACCTTC. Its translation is CASSLLMAGGYGYTF.

The CDR3 spells CATSWGGVDEQFF. The CDR3 nucleotides are TGTGCCACCAGCTGGGGTGGGGTGGATGAGCAGTTCTTC. V and J are TRBV15 and TRBJ2-1, with D hard to call. V lost 5 bases, J lost 8 bases, and 13 bases lay in between. This CDR3 has 13 residues. Germline CDR1 is LNHNV and CDR2 is YYDKDF (reference sequence).

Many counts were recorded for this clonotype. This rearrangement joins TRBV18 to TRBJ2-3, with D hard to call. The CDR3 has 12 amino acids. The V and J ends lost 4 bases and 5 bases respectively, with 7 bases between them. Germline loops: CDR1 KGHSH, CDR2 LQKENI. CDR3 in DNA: TGTGCCAGCTCACGGGAAGAAGATACGCAGTATTTT. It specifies CASSREEDTQYF. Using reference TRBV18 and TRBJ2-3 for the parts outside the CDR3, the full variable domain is NAGVMQNPRHLVRRRGQEARLRCSPMKGHSHVYWYRQLPEEGLKFMVYLQKENIIDESGMPKERFSAEFPKEGPSILRIQQVVRGDSAAYFCASSREEDTQYFGPGTRLTVL.

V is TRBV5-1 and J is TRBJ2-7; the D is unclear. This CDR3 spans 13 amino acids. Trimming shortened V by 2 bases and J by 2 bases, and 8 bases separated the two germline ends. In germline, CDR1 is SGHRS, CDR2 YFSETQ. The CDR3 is CASSLRTPYEQYF. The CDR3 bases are TGCGCCAGCAGCTTAAGGACCCCCTACGAGCAGTACTTC.

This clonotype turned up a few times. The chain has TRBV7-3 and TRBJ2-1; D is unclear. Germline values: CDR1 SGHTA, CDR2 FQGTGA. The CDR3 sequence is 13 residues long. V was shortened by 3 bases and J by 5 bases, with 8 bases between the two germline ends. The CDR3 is CASSFVGNNEQFF. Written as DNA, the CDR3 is TGTGCCAGCAGCTTTGTAGGAAACAATGAGCAGTTCTTC. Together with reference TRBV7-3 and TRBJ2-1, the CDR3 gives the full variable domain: GAGVSQTPSNKVTEKGKYVELRCDPISGHTALYWYRQSLGQGPEFLIYFQGTGAADDSGLPNDRFFAVRPEGSVSTLKIQRTERGDSAVYLCASSFVGNNEQFFGPGTRLTVL.

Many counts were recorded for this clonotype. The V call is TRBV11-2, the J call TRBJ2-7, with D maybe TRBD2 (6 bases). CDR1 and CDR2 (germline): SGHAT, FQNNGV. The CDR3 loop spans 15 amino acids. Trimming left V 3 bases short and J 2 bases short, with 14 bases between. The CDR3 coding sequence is TGTGCCAGCAGCTTCGGTCGGGAGAAGGCCTACGAGCAGTACTTC. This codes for CASSFGREKAYEQYF.

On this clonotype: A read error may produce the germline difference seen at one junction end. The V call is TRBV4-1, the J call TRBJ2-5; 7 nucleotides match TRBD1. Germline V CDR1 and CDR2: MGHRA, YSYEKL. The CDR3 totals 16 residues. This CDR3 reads CASSQTPYRGQETQDF. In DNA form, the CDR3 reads TGCGCCAGCAGCCAAACGCCTTACAGGGGTCAAGAGACCCAGGACTTC.

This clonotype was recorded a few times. CDR3 protein: CASSHEVAGASYEQYF. Written as DNA, the CDR3 is TGTGCCAGCAGCCACGAGGTAGCGGGAGCCTCCTACGAGCAGTACTTC. This chain uses TRBV5-5 with TRBJ2-7; 9 nucleotides line up with TRBD2. The CDR3 loop spans 16 amino acids. The germline V gene encodes CDR1 SGHKS and CDR2 YYEKEE (reference sequence). Unmatched junction bases numbered 8, after V lost 4 bases and J lost 0 bases.

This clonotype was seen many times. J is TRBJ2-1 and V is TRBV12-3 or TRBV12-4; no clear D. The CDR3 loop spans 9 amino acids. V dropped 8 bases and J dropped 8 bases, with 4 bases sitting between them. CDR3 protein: CASGDEQFF. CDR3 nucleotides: TGTGCCAGCGGGGATGAGCAGTTCTTC.

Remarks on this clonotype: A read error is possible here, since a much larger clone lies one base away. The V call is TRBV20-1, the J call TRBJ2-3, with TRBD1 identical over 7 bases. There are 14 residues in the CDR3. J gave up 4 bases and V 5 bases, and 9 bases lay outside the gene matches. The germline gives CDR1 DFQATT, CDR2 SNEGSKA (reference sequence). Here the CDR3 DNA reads TGCAGTGCTTTGCAGGGACAGAAAGCAGATACGCAGTATTTT. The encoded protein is CSALQGQKADTQYF.

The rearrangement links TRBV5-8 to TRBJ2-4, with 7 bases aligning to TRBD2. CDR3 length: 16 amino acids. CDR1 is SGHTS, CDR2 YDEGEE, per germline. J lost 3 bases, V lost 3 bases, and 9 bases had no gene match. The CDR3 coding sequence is TGTGCCAGCAGCTCAAGGGACTACGTGGGCAAAAACATTCAGTACTTC. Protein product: CASSSRDYVGKNIQYF. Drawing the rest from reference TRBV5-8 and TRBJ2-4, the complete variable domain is EAGVTQSPTHLIKTRGQQATLRCSPISGHTSVYWYQQALGLGLQFLLWYDEGEERNRGNFPPRFSGRQFPNYSSELNVNALELEDSALYLCASSSRDYVGKNIQYFGAGTRLSVL.

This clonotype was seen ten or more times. The CDR3 DNA reads as TGTGCCACCAGTCATGTAGGACAGGACAATACCGGGGAGCTGTTTTTT. It specifies CATSHVGQDNTGELFF. This chain connects TRBV24-1 to TRBJ2-2; 7 bases fit TRBD1. Germline trimming cut 6 bases from V and 5 bases from J; bases unmatched to any gene: 11. The CDR3 extends over 16 amino acids. Germline assignment: CDR1 KGHDR and CDR2 SFDVKD.